These 13 T cell receptor beta chains were sequenced from one sample in a study of beta chain features in type 1 diabetes. Expressed TCRB transcripts were sequenced because the isolated RNA had all been reverse transcribed beforehand. The table came from immunoSEQ multiplex PCR; TCRdb's copy has only in-frame clones and leaves some out. The profile covers around 330,000 clones, with 9.5% to 11% appearing a single time and about 0.014% taken by the ten largest. Sequencing used naive CD4+ T cells from blood. Every receptor here comes from a woman aged 25 to 45 in good health.

This sequence joins TRBV18 and TRBJ2-7, with TRBD1 matching 9 bases. This CDR3 is 14 amino acids long. Germline V gives CDR1 KGHSH, CDR2 LQKENI. Trimming cost V 6 bases and J 3 bases; bases outside gene matches: 6. The CDR3: CASSPDRGNYEQYF. The CDR3 DNA reads TGTGCCAGCTCCCCCGACAGGGGGAACTACGAGCAGTACTTC.

This chain links TRBV5-1 with TRBJ2-2; 7 bases are shared with TRBD1. The germline V gene encodes CDR1 SGHRS and CDR2 YFSETQ. This CDR3 has 14 residues. With V trimmed by 4 bases and J by 4 bases, 4 bases remained unmatched. CDR3 sequence reads: CASSTGQLTGELFF. CDR3 nucleotide sequence: TGCGCCAGCAGCACGGGACAGCTCACCGGGGAGCTGTTTTTT.

This chain links TRBV7-2 with TRBJ1-1, with D perhaps TRBD1 (5 bases). V was clipped by 3 bases and J by 1 base, with 9 bases between them. This CDR3 contains 14 residues. Germline CDR1 reads SGHTA; CDR2 reads FQGNSA. This chain's CDR3 is CASSLGHGNTEAFF. CDR3 nucleotides: TGTGCCAGCAGCTTGGGGCACGGGAACACTGAAGCTTTCTTT.

This clone has just a few counts. This chain links TRBV18 with TRBJ1-1; D call uncertain. Trimming removed 4 bases at V and 1 base at J, with 10 bases between. CDR1 and CDR2 from the germline V gene are KGHSH and LQKENI. CDR3 length equals 14 residues. CDR3 amino acids: CASSLTTKNTEAFF. CDR3 nucleotides: TGTGCCAGCTCACTAACTACAAAGAACACTGAAGCTTTCTTT.

The sample holds a few counts of this clone. This rearrangement joins TRBV4-2 to TRBJ1-1; the D gene is possibly TRBD1 (5 bases). Germline CDR1 and CDR2: LGHNA and YNFKEQ. This CDR3 is 14 amino acids long. V was clipped by 0 bases and J by 10 bases, with 15 bases between them. The CDR3 DNA sequence: TGTGCCAGCAGCCAAGACCCCGTGTTAAGGGGAGCTTTCTTT. Translation gives CASSQDPVLRGAFF.

This clone was picked up a small number of times. This rearrangement joins TRBV7-6 to TRBJ2-3; TRBD2 matches at 7 bases. The CDR3 is made up of 15 amino acids. V lost 5 bases to trimming and J lost 1 base; unmatched junction nucleotides: 6. Germline values: CDR1 SGHVS, CDR2 FNYEAQ. The CDR3 sequence: CASSTLAVGTDTQYF. The CDR3 nucleotides are TGTGCCAGCAGCACCCTAGCGGTAGGCACAGATACGCAGTATTTT.

This clone appeared a few times. The V gene is TRBV11-3, the J gene TRBJ2-5; D unclear. V lost 5 bases to trimming and J lost 5 bases, with 12 bases between them. The CDR3 is 13 amino acids. The germline V gene has CDR1 SGHNT and CDR2 YENEEA. CDR3 region: CASSHPSAETQYF. The CDR3 DNA follows: TGTGCCAGCAGCCACCCCTCCGCGGAGACCCAGTACTTC.

There are a few counts of this clone. The rearrangement links TRBV27 to TRBJ2-1; possibly TRBD2 for D (5 bases). The V end lost 3 bases, the J end lost 1 base, and 16 bases lay between the germline ends. Germline CDR1 reads MNHEY; CDR2 reads SMNVEV (reference sequence). The CDR3 runs to 17 residues. Here the CDR3 DNA reads TGTGCCAGCAGTTTGGAGAGCGGACTGGCGTCCTACAATGAGCAGTTCTTC. Translating it yields CASSLESGLASYNEQFF.

The rearrangement links TRBV18 to TRBJ2-1; a weak D match, TRBD2 (5 bases). Germline V gene data show CDR1 as KGHSH and CDR2 as LQKENI. The CDR3 consists of 15 residues. V lost 5 bases and J 8 bases, leaving 19 bases between the germline ends. The CDR3 spells CASSTSDSVSHEQFF. CDR3 sequence (DNA): TGTGCCAGCTCAACCTCTGATAGCGTCTCCCATGAGCAGTTCTTC.

The V gene is TRBV10-3, the J gene TRBJ2-7; weak D call: TRBD1 (5 bases). CDR3 size: 13 residues. V shed 3 bases and J shed 5 bases, with 11 bases lying between them. CDR1 is ENHRY and CDR2 is SYGVKD in the germline V gene. The CDR3 DNA reads TGTGCCATCAGTGACAGGGTCACCAACGAGCAGTACTTC. Translation gives CAISDRVTNEQYF.

This clone was observed a handful of times. The chain combines TRBV29-1 with TRBJ1-4, with a tentative D call TRBD1 (5 bases). CDR1 is SQVTM, CDR2 ANQGSEA, per germline. The CDR3 contains 13 residues. V was clipped by 5 bases and J by 4 bases, with 11 bases between them. CDR3 DNA: TGCAGCGTTCTGTCGGGGGGTAATGAAAAACTGTTTTTT. Its translation is CSVLSGGNEKLFF.

This CDR3 reads CASSPPFADGYTF. DNA of the CDR3: TGTGCCAGCAGCCCCCCCTTCGCGGATGGCTACACCTTC. V and J are TRBV7-2 and TRBJ1-2, with no clear D. V was cut by 5 bases and J by 6 bases, with 13 bases left in between. Germline-derived CDR1 and CDR2 are SGHTA and FQGNSA. The CDR3 has 13 amino acids.

The gene calls are TRBV7-9 and TRBJ1-1; 7 nucleotides line up with TRBD1. Per the germline V gene, CDR1 is SEHNR and CDR2 is FQNEAQ (reference sequence). V dropped 5 bases and J dropped 6; count of bases not matched to a gene: 3. The CDR3 spans 12 residues. The CDR3 reads CASSRGQSEAFF. Written as DNA, the CDR3 is TGTGCCAGCAGCCGGGGACAGTCTGAAGCTTTCTTT.